These 26 T cell receptor beta chains were sequenced from one sample in a study of blood T cell repertoires in COVID-19. Only in-frame clones appear in the TCRdb table, and some are missing; sequencing was by immunoSEQ multiplex PCR. The table has some 20,000 clones, 70% to 85% seen once. Sequencing was performed on peripheral blood. These receptors were taken from a human donor in a cohort sampled during active COVID-19.

The CDR3 bases are TGTGCCAGCAGTGCGGACAGGGGGCGCGGATACTTC. It codes for CASSADRGRGYF. This chain links TRBV12-3 or TRBV12-4 with TRBJ2-7; 11 bases map to TRBD1. This CDR3 is 12 amino acids long. Germline trimming cut 5 bases from V and 13 bases from J; bases unmatched to any gene: 7.

This clone was found once. This specimen includes other DNA sequences encoding the same CDR3. This sequence joins TRBV5-1 and TRBJ2-6; 8 bases match TRBD2. This CDR3 spans 18 amino acids. V was pared by 4 bases and J by 0 bases, with 9 bases of the junction left unmatched. The germline V gene has CDR1 SGHRS and CDR2 YFSETQ. The CDR3 DNA reads as TGCGCCAGCAGCCTGGTCGGGGGGGGGCCCTCTGGGGCCAACGTCCTGACTTTC. This encodes CASSLVGGGPSGANVLTF.

V is TRBV28 and J is TRBJ2-1; TRBD2 might be the D (6 bases). The germline V gene has CDR1 MDHEN and CDR2 SYDVKM. The CDR3 runs to 14 residues. Deletions cut 3 bases from V and 4 bases from J, with 10 bases between. The CDR3 DNA sequence: TGTGCCAGCAGTTTGGCGGGGTTATACAATGAGCAGTTCTTC. This translates into CASSLAGLYNEQFF.

This sequence joins TRBV28 and TRBJ2-7, with a possible D match to TRBD2 (5 bases). Germline lookup yields CDR1 MDHEN and CDR2 SYDVKM. This CDR3 comprises 13 residues. The ends were cut back, 10 bases at V and 2 bases at J, with 15 bases in the middle. The CDR3 bases are TGTGCCACCGTACCTGACGGGACCTACGAGCAGTACTTC. Amino acids: CATVPDGTYEQYF.

This chain connects TRBV3-1 (or the pseudogene TRBV3-2) to TRBJ2-3; D is undetermined. The V end was cut by 6 bases, the J end by 0 bases, with 10 bases between. This CDR3 has 14 residues. Per the germline V gene, CDR1 is LGHDT and CDR2 is YNNKEL (reference sequence). CDR3 region: CASSTVPSTDTQYF. The CDR3 nucleotides are TGTGCCAGCAGTACGGTCCCTAGCACAGATACGCAGTATTTT.

This clone was detected only once. The chain employs TRBV7-9 and TRBJ2-3; 8 bases fit TRBD1. Germline V lookup: CDR1 SEHNR, CDR2 FQNEAQ (reference sequence). Trimming at V came to 5 bases and at J to 1 base, leaving 11 bases not matched to a gene. The CDR3 runs to 17 residues. DNA for the CDR3: TGTGCCAGCAGCCGCCCCCCCCAGGGGGCCGGCACAGATACGCAGTATTTT. Translating it yields CASSRPPQGAGTDTQYF.

The V call is TRBV29-1, the J call TRBJ2-1; the match to TRBD2 covers 9 bases. The germline gives CDR1 SQVTM, CDR2 ANQGSEA. V shed 6 bases, J shed 10 bases, and the junction held 13 bases outside the gene matches. The CDR3 length is 14 residues. CDR3 residues: CSVRLAGYTGEQFF. The CDR3 DNA follows: TGCAGCGTCCGTCTAGCGGGATATACGGGGGAGCAGTTCTTC.

The gene calls are TRBV3-1 (or the pseudogene TRBV3-2) and TRBJ1-1; D uncertain. The V gene's germline CDR1 is LGHDT and CDR2 YNNKEL (reference sequence). This CDR3 has 13 amino acids. Trimming cost V 2 bases and J 2 bases, with 6 bases left between them. The CDR3 DNA reads as TGTGCCAGCAGCCAACACAAAAACACTGAAGCTTTCTTT. This codes for CASSQHKNTEAFF.

The chain carries TRBV28 and TRBJ1-2; 9 nucleotides agree with TRBD1. Per germline, CDR1 MDHEN and CDR2 SYDVKM. CDR3 length: 16 amino acids. V gave up 7 bases and J gave up 8 bases; unmatched junction bases: 17. In DNA form, the CDR3 reads TGTGCCAGCACCCCGGACAGGGGTAAAACCATGGAAGGCTACACCTTC. This encodes CASTPDRGKTMEGYTF.

The chain has TRBV4-2 and TRBJ2-3; 9 bases fit TRBD2. V dropped 0 bases and J dropped 4; count of bases not matched to a gene: 2. CDR3 length equals 15 residues. CDR1 is LGHNA and CDR2 is YNFKEQ in the germline V gene. The CDR3 reads CASSQEREGPDTQYF. The DNA for the CDR3 is TGTGCCAGCAGCCAAGAGCGGGAGGGCCCAGATACGCAGTATTTT.

This clone has only one observation. As DNA, the CDR3 is TGTGCCAGCAGTTTTAGGTTCGTCAGGGGGAACACTGAAGCTTTCTTT. This sequence encodes CASSFRFVRGNTEAFF. The chain recombines TRBV28 with TRBJ1-1, with D maybe TRBD1 (6 bases). Germline V gene sequence: CDR1 MDHEN, CDR2 SYDVKM. V lost 3 bases to trimming and J lost 1 base, with 15 bases between them. The CDR3 extends over 16 amino acids. The entire variable domain, with the rest obtained from reference TRBV28 and TRBJ1-1, is as follows: DVKVTQSSRYLVKRTGEKVFLECVQDMDHENMFWYRQDPGLGLRLIYFSYDVKMKEKGDIPEGYSVSREKKERFSLILESASTNQTSMYLCASSFRFVRGNTEAFFGQGTRLTVV.

A word on this clone: Other DNA variants within this sample encode the same CDR3. The rearrangement links TRBV6-1 to TRBJ2-3; TRBD2 aligns across 11 bases. The length of the CDR3 is 15 residues. V gave up 2 bases and J gave up 4 bases; unmatched junction bases: 2. Germline CDR1 reads MNHNS; CDR2 reads SASEGT. CDR3 residues: CASSELAGGPDTQYF. In DNA form, the CDR3 reads TGTGCCAGCAGTGAATTAGCGGGAGGGCCAGATACGCAGTATTTT.

V and J are TRBV6-2 or TRBV6-3 and TRBJ1-5; D not certain. The CDR3 is 14 residues long. The V gene lost 5 bases and the J gene lost 6 bases, with 14 bases spanning the gap. The V gene's germline CDR1 is MNHEY and CDR2 SVGEGT. CDR3 bases: TGTGCCAGCAGTGACGGACGGGAAAGTCAGCCCCAGCATTTT. Protein product: CASSDGRESQPQHF.

The chain joins TRBV19 to TRBJ2-3, with TRBD2 identical over 9 bases. The junction had 9 bases not matched to a gene; V was cut back by 7 bases and J by 1 base. The CDR3 is 16 amino acids. Germline V lookup: CDR1 LNHDA, CDR2 SQIVND (reference sequence). The CDR3 DNA sequence: TGTGCCAGTAAAGCTCTCGTAGCGGGGGGCACAGATACGCAGTATTTT. This codes for CASKALVAGGTDTQYF.

The rearrangement uses TRBV5-4 and TRBJ1-4, with D possibly matching TRBD1 (5 bases). The germline gives CDR1 SGHNT, CDR2 YYREEE (reference sequence). The CDR3 is 13 residues long. The germline V and J ends were trimmed by 7 bases and 4 bases, with 11 bases remaining between them. The CDR3 here is CASHDSYNEKLFF. As DNA, the CDR3 is TGTGCCAGCCATGACAGTTATAATGAAAAACTGTTTTTT.

V usage is TRBV9 and J usage is TRBJ2-5, with D perhaps matching TRBD2 (6 bases). The CDR3 runs to 16 residues. The V gene's germline CDR1 is SGDLS and CDR2 YYNGEE. The germline V and J ends were trimmed by 0 bases and 4 bases, with 16 bases remaining between them. The CDR3 DNA follows: TGTGCCAGCAGCGTAGATGTTAGCGGAGGGCGAGAGACCCAGTACTTC. Protein product: CASSVDVSGGRETQYF.

This clone has just one count. This rearrangement joins TRBV4-3 to TRBJ2-1; 13 positions agree with TRBD2. This CDR3 is 16 amino acids long. The V gene's germline CDR1 is LGHNA and CDR2 YSLEER. J lost 10 bases, V lost 1 base, and 7 bases had no gene match. CDR3 loop: CASSQGTLTSGGEQFF. In DNA form, the CDR3 reads TGCGCCAGCAGCCAAGGAACACTGACTAGCGGGGGGGAGCAGTTCTTC.

The J gene is TRBJ2-3, the V gene TRBV6-4, with 10 bases identical to TRBD2. Germline values: CDR1 MRHNA, CDR2 SNTAGT. This CDR3 is 14 amino acids long. V lost 5 bases to trimming and J lost 5 bases; unmatched junction nucleotides: 4. CDR3 residues: CASSLAGGGDTQYF. The CDR3, as DNA: TGTGCCAGCAGTTTAGCGGGAGGTGGAGATACGCAGTATTTT.

The chain couples TRBV27 to TRBJ2-1, with D maybe TRBD2 (6 bases). The CDR3 totals 16 residues. V was cut by 5 bases and J by 2 bases, with 16 bases left in between. CDR1 is MNHEY and CDR2 is SMNVEV in the germline V gene (reference sequence). DNA of the CDR3: TGTGCCAGCAGTCGCCAGGGACTCTCTCCCTACAATGAGCAGTTCTTC. Its protein is CASSRQGLSPYNEQFF.

The CDR3 region is CASSEGLAGSYEQYF. The CDR3 DNA reads as TGTGCCAGCAGTGAAGGACTAGCGGGCTCCTACGAGCAGTACTTC. The chain couples TRBV6-1 to TRBJ2-7, with 10 bases lining up with TRBD2. Trimming at V came to 1 base and at J to 0 bases, leaving 0 bases not matched to a gene. Per the germline V gene, CDR1 is MNHNS and CDR2 is SASEGT. The CDR3 covers 15 residues.

This chain uses TRBV5-4 with TRBJ1-1; D remains ambiguous. The CDR3 is 11 amino acids. Germline V lookup: CDR1 SGHNT, CDR2 YYREEE (reference sequence). Trimming removed 2 bases at V and 7 bases at J, with 6 bases between. CDR3 region: CASSFGSEAFF. CDR3 bases: TGTGCCAGCAGCTTCGGGAGTGAAGCTTTCTTT.

V is TRBV28 and J is TRBJ2-2; TRBD2 agrees at 10 bases. Germline CDR1 MDHEN, CDR2 SYDVKM. V lost 2 bases and J lost 6; bases outside the gene matches: 0. CDR3 size: 14 residues. CDR3 nucleotide sequence: TGTGCCAGCAGTTTAAGCGGGGGGGCCGGGGAGCTGTTTTTT. Amino acids: CASSLSGGAGELFF.

The chain combines TRBV5-1 with TRBJ2-3, with D tentatively TRBD2 (6 bases). Trimming cost V 4 bases and J 6 bases, with 21 bases left between them. Germline CDR1 and CDR2: SGHRS and YFSETQ. CDR3 length: 16 residues. The CDR3 sequence: CASSPMDGSRGDTQYF. The CDR3 DNA is TGCGCCAGCAGCCCCATGGACGGAAGCCGGGGGGATACGCAGTATTTT.

CDR3 DNA sequence: TGTGCCAGCAGCAACAATGTAGCGGGAGGAAGGACGGAGACCCAGTACTTC. Its translation is CASSNNVAGGRTETQYF. This chain links TRBV21-1 with TRBJ2-5; TRBD2 reflects the table's D call only, with no check against the DNA. TRBV21-1 is noted as a pseudogene. This CDR3 is 17 amino acids long.

The chain has TRBV3-1 (or the pseudogene TRBV3-2) and TRBJ2-2; D unclear. The CDR3 has 15 residues. CDR1 LGHDT and CDR2 YNNKEL come from the germline V gene (reference sequence). V was pared by 1 base and J by 8 bases, with 14 bases between. The CDR3 protein is CASSQGGRLSGELFF. In DNA form, the CDR3 reads TGTGCCAGCAGCCAAGGCGGTCGGTTATCGGGGGAGCTGTTTTTT.

In nucleotides, the CDR3 is TGTGCCAGTAGTCGCGACCTAGTGGACACTGAAGCTTTCTTT. Its protein product is CASSRDLVDTEAFF. The V gene is TRBV19, the J gene TRBJ1-1, with no clear D. V was shortened by 5 bases and J by 3 bases, with 13 bases between the two germline ends. In germline, CDR1 is LNHDA, CDR2 SQIVND (reference sequence). This CDR3 contains 14 residues.